This TCR beta chain is drawn from a study of blood T cell repertoires in COVID-19. Overall study context: Spain, Italy and the United States supplied samples that represented acute and convalescent COVID-19. PBMCs, B-cell-depleted T cells, or T cells provided the cDNA or gDNA that made up the material.

CDR3 length equals 16 residues. Losses at the gene ends were 5 bases for V and 7 bases for J; bases not matched to a gene: 9. The germline V gene encodes CDR1 MNHNS and CDR2 SASEGT. In the original processing: Estimated nucleated cell counts came from reference gene primer amplification. Sequencing used immunoSEQ multiplex PCR; TCRdb keeps in-frame clones, though not all of them. V and J calls and clone size are as listed in that table; D and trimming were resolved from the DNA. The table lists approximately 70,000 clones, roughly 87% of them singletons. This sequence originates from a woman between 50 and 59 years old with COVID-19, enrolled during active disease. The specimen sequenced was peripheral blood. This chain uses TRBV6-1 with TRBJ2-1; 12 bases fit TRBD2. CDR3 amino acids: CASSQVLAGGRNEQFF. CDR3 in DNA: TGTGCCAGCAGTCAAGTACTAGCGGGAGGACGGAATGAGCAGTTCTTC.